This T cell receptor beta chain derives from a study of OX40 agonist ivuxolimab in advanced cancers. Study results and caveats: Relative to CD4+ cells, CD8+ T cells on average had more expanded clones. Clonal expansion was seen in CD4+ and CD8+ blood T cells by week 6 at 0.1 to 3.0 mg/kg.

Comments on this clone: Its antigen is still unknown.

Trimming removed 5 bases from V and 5 bases from J; junction bases left unmatched: 4. The length of the CDR3 is 15 residues. The V gene's germline CDR1 is PRHDT and CDR2 FYEKMQ (reference sequence). Produced via immunoSEQ multiplex PCR; TCRdb's table is partial and in-frame only. The top ten clones hold about 7.1% of a sample with 55,000 to 85,000 clones, 80% to 95% of them seen once. The sequence was collected from an adult with an advanced solid tumor such as melanoma, head and neck, liver or kidney cancer. This specimen consisted of CD4+ or CD8+ T cells sorted from blood, obtained in a trial of the OX40 agonist ivuxolimab. The J gene is TRBJ1-5, the V gene TRBV13; 12 positions agree with TRBD1. CDR3 in amino acids: CASSEGQGAYQPQHF. CDR3 coding DNA: TGTGCCAGCAGCGAGGGACAGGGGGCTTATCAGCCCCAGCATTTT.